The entry below describes one T cell receptor (beta chain). What antigen it recognizes has not been identified. No base qualities exist here, and no much larger clone lies one base off it. This entry belongs to a study of shared clonotypes between healthy human individuals (TCRdb year 2020). With regard to the full study: A couple of women and a few men aged 18 to 49 years were included in the cohort. For each donor, three plates each were used for CD4 naive and CD4 memory, two plates were used for CD8 naive, and one plate was used for CD8 memory. To estimate repertoire size and how much clonotype sharing occurs between individuals, the study deeply sequenced the blood TCR repertoires of roughly 5 healthy adults. To increase sequencing depth and limit assay-specific biases, different laboratories used diverse techniques to prepare libraries and sequence TCR repertoires. Leukapheresis yielded between about 0.9 and 9.5 billion PBMCs per donor. The investigation overall reported the following: Because the study included only a small number of donors, the genetic and exposure-history diversity represented was limited. Rarefaction of sorted-subset datasets indicated incomplete sequencing despite the large sequencing depth. Pairwise subsampling led to the expectation that sequencing depth would affect the degree of clonotype sharing among donors. Clonotypes shared by all four sorted-subset donors showed higher generation probabilities than non-shared clonotypes. Naive subsets generally had larger estimated clonotype richness than memory subsets. Sharing across a handful of donors was observed for roughly 5% of naive CD4, under 4% of naive CD8, 2.3% of memory CD4, and roughly 0.4% of memory CD8 clonotypes. Only blood was sampled, and tissue TCR repertoires likely differ from those in blood.

The donors were healthy, HIV-negative adults with no recently reported acute infections or vaccinations. Every donor was a Caucasian adult residing in Nashville, Tennessee, USA. The CD8 memory samples were a combination of magnetically selected CD45RO+ cells and CCR7-negative CD45RA+ effector memory (TemRA) cells. Blood was obtained by leukapheresis, after which PBMCs were separated by Ficoll-Histopaque density gradient centrifugation and cryopreserved in liquid nitrogen vapor phase. Analytical flow cytometry was used to check the purity and quantity of every magnetically sorted T cell population. Genomic DNA was isolated from each sorted fraction and quantified by UV absorbance on a Nanodrop 2000c. From the germline V gene, CDR1 is SGHRS and CDR2 is YFSETQ. From the cysteine up to the phenylalanine, the CDR3 has a length of 15 residues. Only the CDR3 DNA stays, 45 bases, in frame from base 1. Here V drops 2 bases and J drops 0 bases, and the junction holds 3 bases not matched to any gene.

TCR CDR3 regions were amplified from genomic DNA by multiplex PCR using the deep immunoSEQ assay. Genomic DNA extracted from each cell subset was distributed evenly over all wells of several immunoSEQ 96-well plates, and each plate served as one replicate. For sorted subsets, roughly 0.2 ug genomic DNA, equal to about 30,000 T cell genomes, was loaded into each replicate PCR. Purified libraries were measured with a Qubit 3.0 fluorometer, size-checked on a Bioanalyzer 2100, and measured again with the KAPA Library Quantification kit. A separate single-read 150-cycle Illumina NextSeq 550 flow cell was used to sequence each immunoSEQ 96-well plate. In the authors' own workflow: Because the immunoSEQ output held only junctional sequences and lacked quality scores, the filtering could not match the filtering applied to full-length reads. Sequences were annotated with PyIR, a Python wrapper for IgBLAST v1.9, using IMGT germline references to assign V/J genes and CDR3. Reads were filtered out if the reads had weak V/J assignments (E-value above 1e-6), no CDR3, stop codons, out-of-frame junctions, or ambiguous translated residues. A V3J clonotype was defined by an identical inferred V gene, J gene, and CDR3 amino acid sequence. Percentage overlap between repertoires was computed as shared unique clonotypes divided by the size of the smaller repertoire. RTK rarefaction, the Chao1 estimator, and Recon v2.1 estimates of unobserved clonotypes were used to assess repertoire richness. Generation probabilities for all TCRbeta clonotypes obtained by the gDNA method from a handful of donors were computed using OLGA. TCRdb took this table from immuneACCESS and kept in-frame rearrangements with V and J called. Such tables lack part of the clones; where checked against another copy, unresolved V genes explain under half of the gap, and the rest is unexplained. For V, J and clone size, that table is used; D and trimming come from the DNA. Across this sample there are about 120,000 clones, with under 70% seen only once. Under 25% of the sample belongs to the ten largest clones.

The clonotype was recovered from a young woman in good health. The sample consisted of memory CD8+ T cells sorted from blood. This specimen's cell subset or site label, interpreted: CD45RO+ cells pooled with CCR7-negative TemRA cells. The rearranged segments are TRBV5-1 and TRBJ2-5, with TRBD2 matching 8 junction bases. The DNA sequence is as follows: TGCGCCAGCAGCTTACTAGCGGAGTACCAAGAGACCCAGTACTTC. It translates to CASSLLAEYQETQYF.